This passage covers 23 T cell receptor beta chains from one sample sequenced in a study of CXCR3-negative and CXCR3-positive naive CD8 T cells. In preparing the TRB cDNA libraries, 5' RACE with UMI labels was used. TCRdb derives one entry per CDR3 protein from the 5' RACE reads, leaving out DNA. This table holds 130,000 or so distinct CDR3 sequences. The specimen was naive CXCR3- CD8+ T cells from blood. Subset of the sample: CD45RO-CCR7+CD27+CD95- naive CD8+ T cells lacking CXCR3 (TNR3-). The source of these receptors is a human donor in good health. Some clones in this sample may be carry-over from other donors' samples.

The V gene is TRBV2, the J gene TRBJ2-1. The germline gives CDR1 SNHLY, CDR2 FYNNEI. The CDR3 extends over 11 amino acids. The chain's CDR3 is CASSHNGVWFF.

This chain uses TRBV6-5 with TRBJ2-7; TCRdb calls TRBD2, which cannot be checked without DNA. Germline assignment: CDR1 MNHEY and CDR2 SVGAGI. This CDR3 contains 22 residues. This CDR3 reads CASSSGHRSIPTSGGTSYEQYF.

This chain links TRBV21-1 with TRBJ1-1; TCRdb returns TRBD1, unconfirmable since there is no DNA. TRBV21-1 constitutes a pseudogene. This CDR3 is 14 amino acids long. The CDR3 spells CASSKDRETTEAFF.

V and J are TRBV19 and TRBJ1-1; TCRdb calls TRBD1, which cannot be checked without DNA. CDR1 is LNHDA, CDR2 SQIVND, per germline (reference sequence). There are 18 residues in the CDR3. CDR3: CASSIDLRVYLRNTEAFF.

V usage is TRBV9 and J usage is TRBJ2-5; absent DNA, TCRdb's TRBD1 call cannot be checked. CDR3 length: 15 amino acids. Per germline, CDR1 SGDLS and CDR2 YYNGEE. The CDR3 sequence is CASSVEGGIQETQYF.

The rearrangement joins TRBV7-2 to TRBJ2-7; TCRdb's D gene call, TRBD2, goes unchecked for lack of DNA. Germline V gene lookup returns CDR1 SGHTA and CDR2 FQGNSA. This CDR3 has 16 residues. CDR3 loop: CASSLGAGGPNYEQYF.

V gene TRBV29-1 combines with J gene TRBJ2-1. The CDR3 spans 12 residues. Germline loops: CDR1 SQVTM, CDR2 ANQGSEA. The CDR3 protein is CSEQRTYNEQFF.

The J gene is TRBJ2-1, the V gene TRBV5-4; TCRdb names TRBD1, which stays unverified in the absence of DNA. Germline CDR1 SGHNT, CDR2 YYREEE (reference sequence). The CDR3 covers 16 residues. CDR3 loop: CASSLPGGGSYNEQFF.

The genes are TRBV19 and TRBJ2-6; TCRdb reports TRBD2, a call that lacks DNA to check it against. The length of the CDR3 is 15 residues. Per germline, CDR1 LNHDA and CDR2 SQIVND (reference sequence). The CDR3 loop reads CASSILPSGANVLTF.

The gene calls are TRBV5-6 and TRBJ2-7; the TCRdb D gene call, TRBD1, has no DNA to confirm it. Germline CDR1 is SGHDT and CDR2 is YYEEEE. The CDR3 has 15 residues. The CDR3 sequence is CASSRGQGWSYEQYF.

The chain uses TRBV10-3 and TRBJ2-7; no DNA is available, so the TRBD2 call from TCRdb remains unchecked. Per the germline V gene, CDR1 is ENHRY and CDR2 is SYGVKD. The CDR3 has 14 amino acids. Here the CDR3 reads CAIRIAGAPYEQYF.

V gene TRBV14 combines with J gene TRBJ2-1; no DNA is available, so the TRBD2 call from TCRdb remains unchecked. Germline V CDR1 and CDR2: SGHDN, FVKESK. The CDR3 runs to 18 residues. The CDR3 protein is CASSQEFPSGSSYNEQFF. The entire variable domain, with the rest obtained from reference TRBV14 and TRBJ2-1, is as follows: EAGVTQFPSHSVIEKGQTVTLRCDPISGHDNLYWYRRVMGKEIKFLLHFVKESKQDESGMPNNRFLAERTGGTYSTLKVQPAELEDSGVYFCASSQEFPSGSSYNEQFFGPGTRLTVL.

The chain combines TRBV7-8 with TRBJ2-3; checking the TCRdb D call of TRBD2 is not possible without DNA. Germline V lookup: CDR1 SGHVS, CDR2 FQNEAQ. CDR3 size: 17 residues. The CDR3: CASSLEEAGLSTDTQYF.

The genes are TRBV29-1 and TRBJ1-5; TCRdb calls TRBD1, which cannot be checked without DNA. Looked up from germline, CDR1 is SQVTM and CDR2 is ANQGSEA. The CDR3 is made up of 14 amino acids. CDR3 sequence: CSVVPRGPNQPQHF. Looking up the rest from reference TRBV29-1 and TRBJ1-5 gives the full variable domain: SAVISQKPSRDICQRGTSLTIQCQVDSQVTMMFWYRQQPGQSLTLIATANQGSEATYESGFVIDKFPISRPNLTFSTLTVSNMSPEDSSIYLCSVVPRGPNQPQHFGDGTRLSIL.

V gene TRBV19 combines with J gene TRBJ1-5. CDR3 length: 15 residues. Germline V gives CDR1 LNHDA, CDR2 SQIVND (reference sequence). The CDR3 sequence: CASSIDLYGNQPQHF.

The chain uses TRBV7-8 and TRBJ2-2. CDR1 and CDR2 (germline): SGHVS, FQNEAQ. The CDR3 runs to 17 residues. The CDR3 region is CASSLEPGSINTGELFF.

The chain combines TRBV25-1 with TRBJ2-7; TCRdb returns TRBD2, unconfirmable since there is no DNA. The CDR3 totals 13 residues. Germline lookup yields CDR1 MGHDK and CDR2 SYGVNS. CDR3 protein: CASSAITRYEQYF.

The V call is TRBV5-1, the J call TRBJ2-1; TCRdb returns TRBD1, unconfirmable since there is no DNA. The CDR3 consists of 16 residues. Germline V lookup: CDR1 SGHRS, CDR2 YFSETQ. This CDR3 reads CASSSRTGSSHNEQFF.

The gene calls are TRBV29-1 and TRBJ1-2; TCRdb's D call, TRBD1, is unchecked because there is no DNA. The V gene's germline CDR1 is SQVTM and CDR2 ANQGSEA. The CDR3 runs to 15 residues. The CDR3 sequence is CSVEDIRDRDYGYTF.

The chain recombines TRBV3-1 with TRBJ1-5. Germline V gene lookup returns CDR1 LGHDT and CDR2 YNNKEL (reference sequence). This CDR3 is built from 13 residues. The CDR3 sequence: CASSQADSQPQHF.

The gene calls are TRBV4-3 and TRBJ1-5. The V gene's germline CDR1 is LGHNA and CDR2 YSLEER. This CDR3 contains 16 residues. The chain's CDR3 is CASSQDIAGSNQPQHF.

The rearrangement uses TRBV7-9 and TRBJ1-1; TCRdb gives TRBD1 as the D gene, but with no DNA this cannot be confirmed. Per the germline V gene, CDR1 is SEHNR and CDR2 is FQNEAQ (reference sequence). CDR3 length: 15 amino acids. CDR3 residues: CASSLDPGSNTEAFF.

The gene calls are TRBV4-1 and TRBJ1-3; there is no DNA to check the TCRdb D call of TRBD1. The CDR3 has 14 amino acids. Germline loops: CDR1 MGHRA, CDR2 YSYEKL. The CDR3 region is CASSSRDRGNTIYF.